The 4 T cell receptor beta chains presented below share a single source sample, sequenced in a study of T cells in Graves' hyperthyroidism and ophthalmopathy (dated by TCRdb to between 2018 and 2021). Receptor amplification or capture employed multiplex PCR. These reads were obtained on an Illumina HiSeq 2000. Amplification of TCR beta CDR3 regions was carried out from RNA transcripts. For the first round of RT-PCR on the TCR CDR3, the HTBI primer set was used together with the Qiagen OneStep RT-PCR kit. TCRdb reran the public reads through fastp at Q25 and MiXCR, keeping productive beta chains. Rows with one shared CDR3 protein collapse into an entry with the most common genes and DNA. In all, the sample holds around 520,000 distinct CDR3 sequences, and 14% of those were seen once. The biggest ten clones account for approximately 13% of the sample. What was sequenced was blood. The receptors shown here come from a woman aged 40 to 55 with Graves' hyperthyroidism.

This clonotype was seen a handful of times. The genes are TRBV20-1 and TRBJ1-6; D perhaps matches TRBD1 (6 bases). The CDR3 is made up of 13 amino acids. Trimming shortened V by 6 bases and J by 3 bases, and 9 bases separated the two germline ends. CDR1 is DFQATT and CDR2 is SNEGSKA in the germline V gene (reference sequence). The chain's CDR3 is CSAAGDYNSPLHF. Here the CDR3 DNA reads TGCAGTGCCGCAGGGGACTATAATTCACCCCTCCACTTT.

In its sample, this clonotype was seen many times. The gene calls are TRBV5-5 and TRBJ1-2; D is possibly TRBD1 (5 bases). V was cut by 7 bases and J by 6 bases, with 19 bases left in between. Per the germline V gene, CDR1 is SGHKS and CDR2 is YYEKEE (reference sequence). CDR3 length equals 14 residues. This CDR3 is CASQGWGLGDGYTF. The CDR3 DNA is TGTGCCAGCCAGGGTTGGGGACTGGGGGATGGCTACACCTTC. Variable domain in full (rest from reference TRBV5-5 and TRBJ1-2): DAGVTQSPTHLIKTRGQQVTLRCSPISGHKSVSWYQQVLGQGPQFIFQYYEKEERGRGNFPDRFSARQFPNYSSELNVNALLLGDSALYLCASQGWGLGDGYTFGSGTRLTVV.

In its sample, this clonotype was seen many times. The rearrangement joins TRBV7-9 to TRBJ2-5, with D tentatively TRBD1 or TRBD2 (5 bases each). Germline CDR1 reads SEHNR; CDR2 reads FQNEAQ (reference sequence). The ends were cut back, 1 base at V and 4 bases at J, with 10 bases in the middle. This CDR3 has 14 amino acids. Here the CDR3 DNA reads TGTGCCAGCAGCTTAGGGTCTGGGGGAGAGACCCAGTACTTC. Translating gives CASSLGSGGETQYF.

This clonotype showed up many times. The J gene is TRBJ1-1, the V gene TRBV11-2; D not certain. The CDR3 totals 14 residues. Between the trimmed V and J ends, which lost 5 bases and 4 bases, there was a span of 14 bases. The germline V gene encodes CDR1 SGHAT and CDR2 FQNNGV. This chain's CDR3 is CASSPNAGRTEAFF. CDR3 DNA: TGTGCCAGCAGCCCTAACGCCGGGCGCACTGAAGCTTTCTTT.